These T cell receptor beta chains were read from a single sample in a study of T cell responses to AZD1222 COVID-19 vaccine. Libraries were prepared by immunoSEQ multiplex PCR; TCRdb keeps only in-frame clonotypes and omits some of them. Here the sample spans under 200,000 clones, roughly 94% being singletons. Sequencing used peripheral blood, obtained on day 0 of AZD1222 vaccination. Receptor source: an adult in good health. CDR3s include the opening cysteine and the closing phenylalanine or tryptophan. A D gene is named only where the DNA matches it firmly. Some rows have no size entry. The others give once, few or many, or a class for an expanded clone.

d_call,v_call,j_call,clone_size,cdr3_aa,cdr3_nt
.,TRBV5-4,TRBJ2-2,.,CASSQGGADGELFF,TGTGCCAGCAGTCAAGGAGGGGCCGACGGGGAGCTGTTTTTT
.,TRBV3-1/TRBV3-2,TRBJ2-2,.,CASSQPRLTTGELFF,TGTGCCAGCAGCCAACCGAGACTTACCACCGGGGAGCTGTTTTTT
.,TRBV25-1,TRBJ2-7,.,CASSGLPGDPYEQYF,TGTGCCAGCAGTGGCCTACCAGGGGACCCCTACGAGCAGTACTTC
.,TRBV6-2/TRBV6-3,TRBJ1-4,.,CASSKDEKLFF,TGTGCCAGCAGCAAAGATGAAAAACTGTTTTTT
.,TRBV19,TRBJ2-7,.,CASSTALSVQRTYEQYF,TGTGCCAGTAGTACCGCCCTGTCCGTTCAAAGGACCTACGAGCAGTACTTC
TRBD2,TRBV19,TRBJ2-1,.,CATTLRGEVYNEQFF,TGTGCGACAACCCTTCGGGGGGAAGTATACAATGAGCAGTTCTTC
.,TRBV7-9,TRBJ2-7,.,CASSLGRNEQYF,TGTGCCAGCAGCTTAGGGCGGAACGAGCAGTACTTC
.,TRBV7-2,TRBJ1-1,once,CASSLRVLNTEAFF,TGTGCCAGCAGCTTAAGGGTTCTGAACACTGAAGCTTTCTTT
.,TRBV29-1,TRBJ2-5,.,CSVEAGLGETQYF,TGCAGCGTTGAGGCGGGGTTGGGGGAGACCCAGTACTTC
.,TRBV3-1/TRBV3-2,TRBJ1-5,once,CASSQASGVSNQPQHF,TGTGCCAGCAGCCAGGCCAGTGGGGTTAGCAATCAGCCCCAGCATTTT
.,TRBV6-5,TRBJ1-2,few,CASSWRSGNYGYTF,TGTGCCAGCAGCTGGCGATCAGGGAACTATGGCTACACCTTC
TRBD2,TRBV4-1,TRBJ2-3,once,CASSQDRLAGGADTQYF,TGCGCCAGCAGCCAAGATCGGTTGGCGGGAGGTGCAGATACGCAGTATTTT
.,TRBV7-3,TRBJ2-2,once,CASSLTRGLAGERTGELFF,TGTGCCAGCAGCTTAACGAGGGGCTTGGCGGGTGAGAGGACCGGGGAGCTGTTTTTT
.,TRBV13,TRBJ1-1,.,CASSQDRNTEAFF,TGTGCCAGCAGCCAGGACAGGAACACTGAAGCTTTCTTT
.,TRBV5-4,TRBJ2-5,.,CASSLSGRTQETQYF,TGTGCCAGCAGCTTATCGGGCAGGACCCAAGAGACCCAGTACTTC
.,TRBV14,TRBJ1-1,once,CASSQTAGIGNTEAFF,TGTGCCAGCAGCCAAACGGCAGGGATAGGGAACACTGAAGCTTTCTTT
TRBD1,TRBV19,TRBJ1-3,.,CASKVGTGRSGNTIYF,TGTGCCAGTAAAGTCGGGACAGGGCGGAGTGGAAACACCATATATTTT
.,TRBV19,TRBJ2-7,few,CASSGGPAYEQYF,TGTGCCAGTAGTGGCGGGCCAGCCTACGAGCAGTACTTC
.,TRBV28,TRBJ1-1,.,CAIRSGGMNTEAFF,TGTGCCATCAGAAGTGGAGGGATGAACACTGAAGCTTTCTTT
TRBD2,TRBV19,TRBJ2-1,.,CASSIQRDYNEQFF,TGTGCCAGTAGTATCCAGCGGGACTACAATGAGCAGTTCTTC
.,TRBV6-5,TRBJ1-2,.,CASTSGAGYTF,TGTGCCAGCACCTCAGGGGCTGGCTACACCTTC
.,TRBV11-2,TRBJ2-5,.,CASSRRLEETQYF,TGTGCCAGCAGCAGACGACTGGAAGAGACCCAGTACTTC
.,TRBV6-4,TRBJ1-1,.,CASSFRLNTEAFF,TGTGCCAGCAGTTTTCGCTTGAACACTGAAGCTTTCTTT
TRBD1,TRBV4-1,TRBJ1-4,.,CASSVGQGNSEKLFF,TGCGCCAGCAGCGTCGGACAGGGAAACTCCGAAAAACTGTTTTTT
TRBD1,TRBV29-1,TRBJ1-2,.,CSVQGDPYGYTF,TGCAGCGTGCAGGGGGACCCCTATGGCTACACCTTC
TRBD2,TRBV7-8,TRBJ2-7,.,CASSPRLARTSYEQYF,TGTGCCAGCAGCCCAAGACTAGCGCGAACATCCTACGAGCAGTACTTC
.,TRBV6-5,TRBJ1-5,.,CASQVGRRNQPQHF,TGTGCCTCCCAGGTGGGCAGGCGCAATCAGCCCCAGCATTTT
TRBD2,TRBV11-1,TRBJ2-1,.,CASSLAGTRPNEQFF,TGTGCCAGCAGCTTAGCCGGGACTAGGCCCAATGAGCAGTTCTTC
TRBD1,TRBV9,TRBJ1-2,.,CASSAVGTDYGYTF,TGTGCCAGCAGCGCGGTTGGGACAGATTATGGCTACACCTTC
TRBD1,TRBV10-3,TRBJ1-5,.,CASRDRESNQPQHF,TGTGCCTCCCGGGACAGGGAGAGCAATCAGCCCCAGCATTTT
.,TRBV5-1,TRBJ1-3,once,CASSLEGSSGNTIYF,TGCGCCAGCAGCTTGGAAGGGAGTTCCGGAAACACCATATATTTT
.,TRBV7-8,TRBJ1-1,.,CASSLGTTEAFF,TGTGCCAGCAGCTTAGGTACCACTGAAGCTTTCTTT
TRBD1,TRBV16,TRBJ1-1,.,CASSPGTGGTEAFF,TGTGCCAGCAGCCCCGGGACAGGGGGGACTGAAGCTTTCTTT
TRBD2,TRBV5-4,TRBJ2-2,.,CASRPGTSGRENTGELFF,TGTGCCAGCAGACCCGGGACTAGCGGGAGGGAGAACACCGGGGAGCTGTTTTTT
TRBD1,TRBV7-9,TRBJ1-1,.,CASSPPTGRGTEAFF,TGTGCCAGCAGCCCCCCGACAGGGAGGGGCACTGAAGCTTTCTTT
.,TRBV9,TRBJ2-6,.,CASSVGQSSGANVLTF,TGTGCCAGCAGCGTAGGGCAGAGCTCTGGGGCCAACGTCCTGACTTTC
.,TRBV18,TRBJ1-5,.,CASSLRDGDQPQHF,TGTGCCAGCTCATTGCGGGACGGAGATCAGCCCCAGCATTTT
.,TRBV25-1,TRBJ1-3,.,CASSEPLGFFGNTIYF,TGTGCCAGCAGTGAACCCCTGGGGTTCTTTGGAAACACCATATATTTT
.,TRBV6-1,TRBJ1-4,.,CASSERGDATNEKLFF,TGTGCCAGCAGTGAACGGGGGGATGCAACTAATGAAAAACTGTTTTTT
.,TRBV28,TRBJ1-6,.,CASSSGSSPLHF,TGTGCCAGCAGTTCCGGGAGTTCACCCCTCCACTTT
TRBD2,TRBV3-1/TRBV3-2,TRBJ2-7,once,CASSQVRTRGFPNEQYF,TGTGCCAGCAGCCAAGTTAGGACTAGGGGTTTTCCCAACGAGCAGTACTTC
.,TRBV2,TRBJ1-1,.,CASSEALLDRPLFLGEAFF,TGTGCCAGCAGTGAAGCCCTTCTAGACAGACCACTATTCTTAGGTGAAGCTTTCTTT
.,TRBV6-5,TRBJ2-2,once,CASRSTGRNTGELFF,TGTGCCAGCAGATCGACAGGACGAAACACCGGGGAGCTGTTTTTT
TRBD1,TRBV6-6,TRBJ2-6,.,CASSQAGQGISGANVLTF,TGTGCCAGCAGTCAGGCCGGACAGGGGATTTCTGGGGCCAACGTCCTGACTTTC
.,TRBV6-1,TRBJ1-3,.,CASSDSKLFSGNTIYF,TGTGCCAGCAGTGATTCGAAATTGTTCTCTGGAAACACCATATATTTT
TRBD2,TRBV28,TRBJ2-1,.,CASSLFSWVSETSGRPYNEQFF,TGTGCCAGCAGTTTATTCAGTTGGGTGAGCGAAACTAGCGGCAGGCCCTACAATGAGCAGTTCTTC
TRBD2,TRBV14,TRBJ2-2,.,CASSQVPRGGTGELFF,TGTGCCAGCAGCCAAGTCCCCCGGGGGGGTACCGGGGAGCTGTTTTTT
.,TRBV19,TRBJ2-7,.,CASSASPAYEQYF,TGTGCCAGTAGCGCTAGCCCGGCCTACGAGCAGTACTTC
TRBD1,TRBV4-1,TRBJ1-1,.,CASSLDRAGRTEAFF,TGCGCCAGCAGCCTTGACAGGGCCGGTCGAACTGAAGCTTTCTTT
TRBD1,TRBV28,TRBJ1-1,.,CASWDSLNTEAFF,TGTGCCAGCTGGGACAGCTTGAACACTGAAGCTTTCTTT